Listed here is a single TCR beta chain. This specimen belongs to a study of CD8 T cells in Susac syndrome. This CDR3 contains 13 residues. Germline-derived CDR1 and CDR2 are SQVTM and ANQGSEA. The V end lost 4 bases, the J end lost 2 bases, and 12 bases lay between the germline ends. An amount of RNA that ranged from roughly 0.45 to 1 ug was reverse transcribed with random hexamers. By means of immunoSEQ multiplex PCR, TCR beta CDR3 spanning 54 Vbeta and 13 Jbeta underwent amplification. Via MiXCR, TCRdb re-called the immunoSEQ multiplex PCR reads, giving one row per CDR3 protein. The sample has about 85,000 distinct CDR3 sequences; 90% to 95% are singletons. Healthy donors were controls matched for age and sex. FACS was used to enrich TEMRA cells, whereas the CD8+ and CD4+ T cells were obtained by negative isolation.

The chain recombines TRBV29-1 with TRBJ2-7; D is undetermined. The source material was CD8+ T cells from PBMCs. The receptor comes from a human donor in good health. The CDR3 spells CSVVPEGPYEQYF. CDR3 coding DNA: TGCAGCGTTGTACCGGAAGGGCCCTACGAGCAGTACTTC.